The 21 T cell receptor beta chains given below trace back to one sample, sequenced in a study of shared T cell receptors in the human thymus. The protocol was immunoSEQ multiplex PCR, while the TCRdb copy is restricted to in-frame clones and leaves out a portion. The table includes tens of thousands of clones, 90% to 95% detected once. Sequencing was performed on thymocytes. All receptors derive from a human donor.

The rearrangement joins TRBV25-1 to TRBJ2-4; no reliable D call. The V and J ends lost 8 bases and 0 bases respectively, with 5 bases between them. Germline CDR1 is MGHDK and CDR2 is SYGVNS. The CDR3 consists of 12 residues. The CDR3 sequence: CASGVAKNIQYF. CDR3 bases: TGTGCCAGCGGGGTAGCCAAAAACATTCAGTACTTC. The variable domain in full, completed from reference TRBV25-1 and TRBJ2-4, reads EADIYQTPRYLVIGTGKKITLECSQTMGHDKMYWYQQDPGMELHLIHYSYGVNSTEKGDLSSESTVSRIRTEHFPLTLESARPSHTSQYLCASGVAKNIQYFGAGTRLSVL.

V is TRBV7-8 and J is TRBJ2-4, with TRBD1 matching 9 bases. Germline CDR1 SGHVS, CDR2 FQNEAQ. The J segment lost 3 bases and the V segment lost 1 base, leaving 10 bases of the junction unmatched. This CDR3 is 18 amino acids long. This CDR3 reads CASSLGVGQGIGKNIQYF. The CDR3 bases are TGTGCCAGCAGCTTAGGAGTCGGACAGGGGATCGGCAAAAACATTCAGTACTTC.

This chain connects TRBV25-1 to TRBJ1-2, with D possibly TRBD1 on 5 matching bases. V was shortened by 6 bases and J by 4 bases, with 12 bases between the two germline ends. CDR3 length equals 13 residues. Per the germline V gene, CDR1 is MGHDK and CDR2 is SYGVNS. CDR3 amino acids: CASREGLTYGYTF. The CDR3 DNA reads TGTGCCAGCAGGGAGGGACTAACCTATGGCTACACCTTC.

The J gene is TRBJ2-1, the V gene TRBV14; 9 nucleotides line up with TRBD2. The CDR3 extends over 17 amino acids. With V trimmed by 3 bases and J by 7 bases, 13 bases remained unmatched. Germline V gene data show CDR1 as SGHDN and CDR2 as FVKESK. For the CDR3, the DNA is TGTGCCAGCAGCCACGTTTTTGAGGCGGGGGGGAGAAATGAGCAGTTCTTC. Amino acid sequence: CASSHVFEAGGRNEQFF.

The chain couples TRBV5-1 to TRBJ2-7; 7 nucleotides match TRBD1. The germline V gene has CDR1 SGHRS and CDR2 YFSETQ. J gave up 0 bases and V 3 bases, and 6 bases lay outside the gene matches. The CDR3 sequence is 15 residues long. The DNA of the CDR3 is TGCGCCAGCAGCTCAAGGGACAGCCACTCCTACGAGCAGTACTTC. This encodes CASSSRDSHSYEQYF.

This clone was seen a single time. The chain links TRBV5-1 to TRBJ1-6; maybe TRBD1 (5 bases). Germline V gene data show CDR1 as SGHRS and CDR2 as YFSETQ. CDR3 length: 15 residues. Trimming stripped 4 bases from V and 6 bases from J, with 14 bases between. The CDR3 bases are TGCGCCAGCAGCGGGACTATGGGGAGTAATTCACCCCTCCACTTT. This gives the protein CASSGTMGSNSPLHF.

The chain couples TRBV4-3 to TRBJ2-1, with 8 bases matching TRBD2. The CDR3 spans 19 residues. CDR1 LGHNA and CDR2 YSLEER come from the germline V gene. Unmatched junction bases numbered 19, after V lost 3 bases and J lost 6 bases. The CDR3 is CASSQGQAGATNSSNEQFF. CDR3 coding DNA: TGCGCCAGCAGCCAGGGGCAAGCGGGGGCTACCAATAGCAGCAATGAGCAGTTCTTC.

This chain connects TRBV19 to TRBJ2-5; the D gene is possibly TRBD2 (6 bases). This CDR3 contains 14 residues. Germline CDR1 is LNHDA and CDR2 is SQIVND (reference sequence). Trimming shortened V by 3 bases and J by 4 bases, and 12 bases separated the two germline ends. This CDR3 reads CASSITGVGETQYF. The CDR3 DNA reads TGTGCCAGTAGTATTACGGGGGTGGGAGAGACCCAGTACTTC.

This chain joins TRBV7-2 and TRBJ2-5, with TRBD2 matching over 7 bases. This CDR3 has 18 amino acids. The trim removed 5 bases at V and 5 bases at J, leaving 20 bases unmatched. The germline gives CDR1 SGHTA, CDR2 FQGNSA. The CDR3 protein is CASSTGGHGRGTEETQYF. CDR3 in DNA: TGTGCCAGCAGCACAGGAGGTCATGGGCGGGGGACTGAGGAGACCCAGTACTTC.

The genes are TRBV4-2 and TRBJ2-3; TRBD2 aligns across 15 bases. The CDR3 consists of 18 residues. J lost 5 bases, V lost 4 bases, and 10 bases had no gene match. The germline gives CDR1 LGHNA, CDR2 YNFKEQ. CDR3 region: CASSPRCGLAGGQDTQYF. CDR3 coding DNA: TGTGCCAGCAGCCCGCGGTGCGGACTAGCGGGGGGGCAAGATACGCAGTATTTT.

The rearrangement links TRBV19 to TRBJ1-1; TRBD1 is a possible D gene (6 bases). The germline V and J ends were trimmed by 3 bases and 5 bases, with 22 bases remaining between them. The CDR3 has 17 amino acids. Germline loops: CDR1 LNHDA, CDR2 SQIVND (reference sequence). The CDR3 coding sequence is TGTGCCAGTAGTATTCAGGGGCCCAAGGTCCGAAGAACTGAAGCTTTCTTT. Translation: CASSIQGPKVRRTEAFF.

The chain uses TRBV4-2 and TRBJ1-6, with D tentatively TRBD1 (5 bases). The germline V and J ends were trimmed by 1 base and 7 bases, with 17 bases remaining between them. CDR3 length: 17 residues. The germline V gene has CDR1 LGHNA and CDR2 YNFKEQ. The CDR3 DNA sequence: TGTGCCAGCAGCCAAGGATCCTGGGGGGAGGGGAATTCACCCCTCCACTTT. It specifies CASSQGSWGEGNSPLHF.

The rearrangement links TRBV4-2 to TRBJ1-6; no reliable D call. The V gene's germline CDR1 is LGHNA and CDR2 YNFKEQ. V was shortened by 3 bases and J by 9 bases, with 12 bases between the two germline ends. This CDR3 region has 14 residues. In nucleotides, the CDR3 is TGTGCCAGCAGCCACACCGAGGACCTTTCACCCCTCCACTTT. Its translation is CASSHTEDLSPLHF.

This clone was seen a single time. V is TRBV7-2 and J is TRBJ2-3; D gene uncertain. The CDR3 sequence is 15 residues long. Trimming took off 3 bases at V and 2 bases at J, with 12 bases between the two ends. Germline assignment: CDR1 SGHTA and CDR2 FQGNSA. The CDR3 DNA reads TGTGCCAGCAGCTTCTCGCGGTCCTACACAGATACGCAGTATTTT. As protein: CASSFSRSYTDTQYF.

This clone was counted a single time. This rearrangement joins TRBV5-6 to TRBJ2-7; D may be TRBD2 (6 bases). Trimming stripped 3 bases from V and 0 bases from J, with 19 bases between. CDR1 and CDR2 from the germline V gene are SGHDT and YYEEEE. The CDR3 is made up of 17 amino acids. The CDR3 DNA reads TGTGCCAGCAGCTCGCGGGACTCGCCCGTAAGCTCCTACGAGCAGTACTTC. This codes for CASSSRDSPVSSYEQYF.

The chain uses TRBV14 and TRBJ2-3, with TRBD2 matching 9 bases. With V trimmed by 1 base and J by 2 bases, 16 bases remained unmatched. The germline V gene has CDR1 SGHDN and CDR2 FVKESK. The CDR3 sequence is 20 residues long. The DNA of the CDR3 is TGTGCCAGCAGCCAAGTTGCGGGGGGGAATTGGAAAGATGTCACAGATACGCAGTATTTT. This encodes CASSQVAGGNWKDVTDTQYF.

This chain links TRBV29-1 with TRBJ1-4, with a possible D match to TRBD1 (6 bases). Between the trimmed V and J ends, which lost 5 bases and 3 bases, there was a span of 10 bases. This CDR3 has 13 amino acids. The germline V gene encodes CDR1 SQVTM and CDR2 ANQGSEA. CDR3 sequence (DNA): TGCAGCGTTCTGACAGGATCTAATGAAAAACTGTTTTTT. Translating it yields CSVLTGSNEKLFF.

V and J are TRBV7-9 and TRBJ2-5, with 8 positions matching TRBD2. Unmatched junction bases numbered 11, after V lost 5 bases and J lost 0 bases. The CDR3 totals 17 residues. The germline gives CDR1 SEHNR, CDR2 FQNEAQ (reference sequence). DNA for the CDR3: TGTGCCAGCAGCACATCCTCGGGGGGGACAAACCAAGAGACCCAGTACTTC. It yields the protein CASSTSSGGTNQETQYF.

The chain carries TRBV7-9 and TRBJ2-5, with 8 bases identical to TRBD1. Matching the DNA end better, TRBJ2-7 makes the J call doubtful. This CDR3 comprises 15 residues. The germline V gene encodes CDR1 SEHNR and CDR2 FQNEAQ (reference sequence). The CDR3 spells CASSPRQGRLDEQYF. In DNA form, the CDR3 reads TGTGCCAGCAGCCCTCGACAGGGGAGGTTGGACGAGCAGTACTTC.

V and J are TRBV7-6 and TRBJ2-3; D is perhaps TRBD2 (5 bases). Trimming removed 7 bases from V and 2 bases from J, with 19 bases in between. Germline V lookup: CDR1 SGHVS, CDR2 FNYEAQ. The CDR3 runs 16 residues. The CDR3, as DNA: TGTGCCAGCACCTCTCGTACGGGAAATCCCACAGATACGCAGTATTTT. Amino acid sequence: CASTSRTGNPTDTQYF.

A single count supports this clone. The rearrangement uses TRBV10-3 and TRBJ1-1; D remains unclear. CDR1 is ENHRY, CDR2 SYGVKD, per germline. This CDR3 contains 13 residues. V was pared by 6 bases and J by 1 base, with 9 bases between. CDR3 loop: CAIRVGWNTEAFF. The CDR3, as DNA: TGTGCCATCAGGGTCGGTTGGAACACTGAAGCTTTCTTT.